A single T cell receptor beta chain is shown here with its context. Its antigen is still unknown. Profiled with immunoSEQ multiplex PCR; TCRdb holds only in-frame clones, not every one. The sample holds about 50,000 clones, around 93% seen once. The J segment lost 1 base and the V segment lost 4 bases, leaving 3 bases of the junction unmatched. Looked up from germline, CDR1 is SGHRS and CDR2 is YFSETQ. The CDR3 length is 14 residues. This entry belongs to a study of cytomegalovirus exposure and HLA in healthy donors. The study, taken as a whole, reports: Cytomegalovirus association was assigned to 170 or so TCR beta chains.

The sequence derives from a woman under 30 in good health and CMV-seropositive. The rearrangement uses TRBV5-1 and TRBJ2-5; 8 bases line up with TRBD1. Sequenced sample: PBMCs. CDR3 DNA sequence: TGCGCCAGCAGCGCCACAGGGGGCCAAGAGACCCAGTACTTC. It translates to CASSATGGQETQYF.